One sample yielded the 20 T cell receptor beta chains listed below, sequenced in a study of shared clonotypes between healthy human individuals. Method: immunoSEQ multiplex PCR; TCRdb's copy keeps in-frame clones and lacks some. There are 2 million to 2.5 million clones in the sample; just under 95% occur only once, and approximately 0.39% lies in the top ten. The specimen was naive CD4+ T cells from PBMCs. This sample's subset: CD45RA+ positively selected. These TCRs come from a man between 18 and 29 years old in good health. Some clones in this sample may be carry-over from other donors' samples.

The chain joins TRBV2 to TRBJ2-5; 7 positions agree with TRBD2. V lost 3 bases and J lost 6; bases outside the gene matches: 10. The CDR3 is 15 residues long. CDR1 is SNHLY and CDR2 is FYNNEI in the germline V gene. CDR3: CASSDAGESLQTQYF. CDR3 coding DNA: TGTGCCAGCAGTGATGCGGGAGAGTCTCTGCAGACCCAGTACTTC. Together with reference TRBV2 and TRBJ2-5, the CDR3 gives the full variable domain: EPEVTQTPSHQVTQMGQEVILRCVPISNHLYFYWYRQILGQKVEFLVSFYNNEISEKSEIFDDQFSVERPDGSNFTLKIRSTKLEDSAMYFCASSDAGESLQTQYFGPGTRLLVL.

The genes are TRBV7-2 and TRBJ1-5; 7 bases are a match to TRBD1. This CDR3 has 17 amino acids. The germline CDR1 and CDR2 sequences are SGHTA and FQGNSA. V was clipped by 0 bases and J by 5 bases; unmatched bases: 10. The CDR3 sequence is CASSLARVPGGDQPQHF. The CDR3 nucleotides are TGTGCCAGCAGCTTAGCGCGGGTTCCAGGGGGGGATCAGCCCCAGCATTTT.

The chain couples TRBV9 to TRBJ2-3, with 9 bases that match TRBD2. V gave up 0 bases and J gave up 1 base; unmatched junction bases: 6. The CDR3 is 17 residues long. The germline gives CDR1 SGDLS, CDR2 YYNGEE. The CDR3, as DNA: TGTGCCAGCAGCGTAGGCGGGAGGGCCGTTGGCACAGATACGCAGTATTTT. It codes for CASSVGGRAVGTDTQYF.

This clone has just one count. The V and J genes are TRBV28 and TRBJ1-3, with no clear D. V was shortened by 5 bases and J by 0 bases, with 11 bases between the two germline ends. Germline CDR1 MDHEN, CDR2 SYDVKM. This CDR3 has 15 amino acids. CDR3 in DNA: TGTGCCAGCAGTCTCACCCCAATCTCTGGAAACACCATATATTTT. Residues: CASSLTPISGNTIYF.

The gene calls are TRBV11-2 and TRBJ2-3, with D possibly matching TRBD2 (6 bases). Trimming left V 2 bases short and J 10 bases short, with 16 bases between. CDR3 length: 14 residues. Germline lookup yields CDR1 SGHAT and CDR2 FQNNGV. In DNA form, the CDR3 reads TGTGCCAGCAGCTTATTAGCGGCTGAATCCCCGCAGTATTTT. Translation gives CASSLLAAESPQYF. Complete variable domain (other parts from reference TRBV11-2 and TRBJ2-3): EAGVAQSPRYKIIEKRQSVAFWCNPISGHATLYWYQQILGQGPKLLIQFQNNGVVDDSQLPKDRFSAERLKGVDSTLKIQPAKLEDSAVYLCASSLLAAESPQYFGPGTRLTVL.

This clone occurred a few times. The rearrangement joins TRBV29-1 to TRBJ1-1; unclear D gene. The CDR3 has 13 residues. Germline V gene data show CDR1 as SQVTM and CDR2 as ANQGSEA. Deletions cut 3 bases from V and 1 base from J, with 9 bases between. CDR3 in DNA: TGCAGCGTTGAGGTCCTAGGGAACACTGAAGCTTTCTTT. Translated: CSVEVLGNTEAFF.

The J gene is TRBJ2-2, the V gene TRBV4-3; 10 bases are shared with TRBD1. The J segment lost 8 bases and the V segment lost 1 base, leaving 7 bases of the junction unmatched. The germline V gene encodes CDR1 LGHNA and CDR2 YSLEER. The CDR3 is 16 residues long. The CDR3: CASSQALTGGAGELFF. In DNA form, the CDR3 reads TGCGCCAGCAGCCAAGCGTTGACAGGGGGCGCGGGGGAGCTGTTTTTT.

The chain recombines TRBV19 with TRBJ1-2; TRBD1 might be the D (5 bases). V lost 7 bases and J 6 bases, leaving 15 bases between the germline ends. Germline loops: CDR1 LNHDA, CDR2 SQIVND (reference sequence). This CDR3 region has 13 residues. The chain's CDR3 is CASNTQGGHGYTF. As DNA, the CDR3 is TGTGCCAGTAACACCCAGGGAGGACATGGCTACACCTTC.

Details on this clone: Other DNA sequences in this sample translate to the same CDR3. The V and J genes are TRBV7-3 and TRBJ2-1; 10 bases are shared with TRBD2. This CDR3 is 15 amino acids long. Unmatched junction bases numbered 3, after V lost 3 bases and J lost 4 bases. In germline, CDR1 is SGHTA, CDR2 FQGTGA. The CDR3 coding sequence is TGTGCCAGCAGCTTGTTAGCGGGAGGTTACAATGAGCAGTTCTTC. Its protein product is CASSLLAGGYNEQFF.

The rearrangement uses TRBV7-9 and TRBJ2-2, with a possible D match to TRBD1 (6 bases). The ends were cut back, 3 bases at V and 3 bases at J, with 8 bases in the middle. The CDR3 spans 14 residues. Germline CDR1 is SEHNR and CDR2 is FQNEAQ (reference sequence). The CDR3 sequence: CASSLNRDTGELFF. Written as DNA, the CDR3 is TGTGCCAGCAGCTTGAACAGGGACACCGGGGAGCTGTTTTTT.

The V and J genes are TRBV6-1 and TRBJ2-3; tentative D call: TRBD1 (5 bases). CDR3 length equals 14 residues. The V and J ends lost 2 bases and 3 bases respectively, with 9 bases between them. The germline CDR1 and CDR2 sequences are MNHNS and SASEGT. The CDR3 protein is CASSETRVTDTQYF. CDR3 bases: TGTGCCAGCAGTGAAACCAGGGTTACAGATACGCAGTATTTT.

This clone was detected only once. V gene TRBV11-2 combines with J gene TRBJ2-1; 10 bases fit TRBD1. Germline-derived CDR1 and CDR2 are SGHAT and FQNNGV. The CDR3 covers 18 residues. The V gene end was trimmed by 5 bases and the J gene end by 5 bases; junction bases not matched to a gene: 15. CDR3 in amino acids: CASSRALMGQGRNNEQFF. The CDR3 nucleotides read TGTGCCAGCAGCCGCGCTCTGATGGGACAGGGGAGAAACAATGAGCAGTTCTTC.

J is TRBJ1-4 and V is TRBV18, with TRBD1 as a possible D gene (5 bases). The V gene lost 6 bases and the J gene lost 1 base, with 12 bases spanning the gap. The length of the CDR3 is 15 residues. Germline loops: CDR1 KGHSH, CDR2 LQKENI. The CDR3 DNA reads TGTGCCAGCTCCCGGGACGGGAAAACTAATGAAAAACTGTTTTTT. Translating gives CASSRDGKTNEKLFF.

The chain recombines TRBV6-5 with TRBJ2-3; 9 bases map to TRBD2. The CDR3 length is 16 residues. CDR1 is MNHEY and CDR2 is SVGAGI in the germline V gene. V dropped 3 bases and J dropped 4; count of bases not matched to a gene: 8. CDR3 coding DNA: TGTGCCAGCAGTTATCTTGGCGGGAGGGAGTCAGATACGCAGTATTTT. This codes for CASSYLGGRESDTQYF.

The J gene is TRBJ2-1, the V gene TRBV2, with 9 bases matching TRBD2. V lost 2 bases to trimming and J lost 5 bases; unmatched junction nucleotides: 4. The V gene's germline CDR1 is SNHLY and CDR2 FYNNEI. There are 15 residues in the CDR3. CDR3 sequence reads: CASSERLAGNNEQFF. The CDR3 nucleotides are TGTGCCAGCAGTGAACGTCTAGCGGGGAACAATGAGCAGTTCTTC.

The chain has TRBV4-1 and TRBJ2-4; D unresolved. Germline CDR1 is MGHRA and CDR2 is YSYEKL. With 1 base removed from V and 1 base from J, the gap between germline ends came to 5 bases. The CDR3 loop spans 14 amino acids. The CDR3 nucleotides read TGCGCCAGCAGCCAAGTGGCGGCCAAAAACATTCAGTACTTC. It is translated as CASSQVAAKNIQYF.

Only one count was recorded for this clone. This CDR3 is CASSLGSSGNTIYF. The DNA of the CDR3 is TGTGCCAGCAGCTTGGGCAGCTCTGGAAACACCATATATTTT. The rearrangement joins TRBV5-6 to TRBJ1-3; no reliable D call. Germline lookup yields CDR1 SGHDT and CDR2 YYEEEE. The CDR3 has 14 amino acids. The V and J ends lost 0 bases and 0 bases respectively, with 4 bases between them.

The gene calls are TRBV11-2 and TRBJ2-1; no definite D call. Germline CDR1 and CDR2: SGHAT and FQNNGV. The germline V and J ends were trimmed by 6 bases and 1 base, with 13 bases remaining between them. The CDR3 contains 15 residues. The CDR3 coding sequence is TGTGCCAGCAGTAGATCGCCCTTATCCTACAATGAGCAGTTCTTC. This codes for CASSRSPLSYNEQFF.

V usage is TRBV5-8 and J usage is TRBJ2-5; TRBD2 aligns across 14 bases. Germline V gene sequence: CDR1 SGHTS, CDR2 YDEGEE. The CDR3 contains 18 residues. V dropped 4 bases and J dropped 5; count of bases not matched to a gene: 13. The DNA for the CDR3 is TGTGCCAGCAGCCCGGGACTAGCGGGAGTTGGTGAGATGGAGACCCAGTACTTC. It codes for CASSPGLAGVGEMETQYF.

This clone was observed a few times. The V gene is TRBV2, the J gene TRBJ1-1; 7 bases fit TRBD1. Germline CDR1 reads SNHLY; CDR2 reads FYNNEI. The V gene end was trimmed by 6 bases and the J gene end by 0 bases; junction bases not matched to a gene: 7. The CDR3 totals 15 residues. CDR3 sequence (DNA): TGTGCCAGCAGCCCTCGGGGACAGATGAACACTGAAGCTTTCTTT. This codes for CASSPRGQMNTEAFF. Based on the CDR3 plus reference TRBV2 and TRBJ1-1, the full variable domain is EPEVTQTPSHQVTQMGQEVILRCVPISNHLYFYWYRQILGQKVEFLVSFYNNEISEKSEIFDDQFSVERPDGSNFTLKIRSTKLEDSAMYFCASSPRGQMNTEAFFGQGTRLTVV.